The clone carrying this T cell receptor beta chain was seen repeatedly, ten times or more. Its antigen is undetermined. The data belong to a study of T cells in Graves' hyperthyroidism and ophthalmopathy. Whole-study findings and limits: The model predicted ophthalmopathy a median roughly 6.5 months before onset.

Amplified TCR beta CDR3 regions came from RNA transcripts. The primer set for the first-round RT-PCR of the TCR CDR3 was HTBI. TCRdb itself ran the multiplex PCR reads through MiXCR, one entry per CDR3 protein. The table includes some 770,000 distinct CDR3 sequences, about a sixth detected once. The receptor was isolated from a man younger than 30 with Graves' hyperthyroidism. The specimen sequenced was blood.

CDR3 DNA sequence: TGTGCCAGCAGCTTAGGTCCCATGGGCAATCAGCCCCAGCATTTT. It encodes CASSLGPMGNQPQHF. The chain is built from TRBV7-8 and TRBJ1-5; D call uncertain. Germline V CDR1 and CDR2: SGHVS, FQNEAQ. The CDR3 runs 15 residues. The V end lost 1 base, the J end lost 2 bases, and 9 bases lay between the germline ends.